The 8 T cell receptor beta chains listed next were all sequenced from one sample in a study of STAT5B mutations in CD4+ large granular lymphocyte leukemia. TCRdb's table, derived via immunoSEQ multiplex PCR, lists solely in-frame clones and lacks some. The sample has 7,500 to 8,500 clones; more than 70% are singletons. Sequencing was performed on PBMCs. The receptors derive from an older woman with CD4+ T-cell large granular lymphocyte leukemia.

This chain connects TRBV27 to TRBJ1-2; D is unclear. Per the germline V gene, CDR1 is MNHEY and CDR2 is SMNVEV (reference sequence). CDR3 length: 16 residues. Trimming removed 5 bases at V and 0 bases at J, with 16 bases between. The CDR3 here is CASSDPPGLANYGYTF. The CDR3 DNA is TGTGCCAGCAGTGACCCCCCGGGCCTAGCTAACTATGGCTACACCTTC.

The chain carries TRBV5-1 and TRBJ2-7; D is unresolved. Germline V lookup: CDR1 SGHRS, CDR2 YFSETQ. Trimming stripped 1 base from V and 0 bases from J, with 2 bases between. This CDR3 contains 12 residues. The CDR3 protein is CASSLSSYEQYF. The CDR3 nucleotides are TGCGCCAGCAGCTTGAGCTCCTACGAGCAGTACTTC. Complete variable domain (other parts from reference TRBV5-1 and TRBJ2-7): KAGVTQTPRYLIKTRGQQVTLSCSPISGHRSVSWYQQTPGQGLQFLFEYFSETQRNKGNFPGRFSGRQFSNSRSEMNVSTLELGDSALYLCASSLSSYEQYFGPGTRLTVT.

This chain uses TRBV9 with TRBJ2-1, with 8 positions matching TRBD2. This CDR3 has 15 residues. Unmatched junction bases numbered 8, after V lost 0 bases and J lost 9 bases. Per the germline V gene, CDR1 is SGDLS and CDR2 is YYNGEE. The CDR3 DNA sequence: TGTGCCAGCAGCGTAGCTGGCGGGGGGCAAGGTGAGCAGTTCTTC. This sequence encodes CASSVAGGGQGEQFF.

This clone was detected a few times. This sequence joins TRBV2 and TRBJ1-5; TRBD1 matches 10 bases. The CDR3 length is 14 residues. Looked up from germline, CDR1 is SNHLY and CDR2 is FYNNEI. The trim removed 4 bases at V and 5 bases at J, leaving 2 bases unmatched. The CDR3 coding sequence is TGTGCCAGCAGTGGACAGGGGGCGCATCAGCCCCAGCATTTT. This sequence encodes CASSGQGAHQPQHF.

This clone has a handful of counts. V is TRBV29-1 and J is TRBJ2-1; D remains unclear. This CDR3 region has 13 residues. V gave up 3 bases and J gave up 7 bases, with 13 bases separating them. Germline CDR1 is SQVTM and CDR2 is ANQGSEA. The CDR3 is CSVDSWGKNEQFF. CDR3 nucleotides: TGCAGCGTTGATTCGTGGGGTAAGAATGAGCAGTTCTTC.

In DNA, the CDR3 is TGTGCCATCAGCGCACCGGGACAGGGGAAGGAGACCCAGTACTTC. Residues: CAISAPGQGKETQYF. This chain links TRBV10-3 with TRBJ2-5; 10 bases match TRBD1. Losses at the gene ends were 6 bases for V and 5 bases for J; bases not matched to a gene: 9. The CDR3 has 15 residues. Germline values: CDR1 ENHRY, CDR2 SYGVKD.

V gene TRBV21-1 combines with J gene TRBJ2-1; the tabulated D call, TRBD2, remains unverified against the DNA. TRBV21-1 is given as a pseudogene. There are 15 residues in the CDR3. CDR3 nucleotide sequence: TGTGCCAGCAGCAATGACAGTGAGGGGGGGAATGAGCAGTTCTTC. It translates to CASSNDSEGGNEQFF.

This clone was seen only a few times. The chain uses TRBV5-3 and TRBJ1-2, with TRBD1 matching over 9 bases. TRBV5-3 is an ORF, with its function uncertain. This CDR3 is built from 16 residues. The J segment lost 7 bases and the V segment lost 4 bases, leaving 14 bases of the junction unmatched. CDR3 in DNA: TGTGCCAGAAGCCCGTCAGGGACAGGGACCTATCGTGGCTACACCTTC. As protein: CARSPSGTGTYRGYTF.